A single sample gave rise to the 26 T cell receptor beta chains below, sequenced in a study of cytomegalovirus exposure and HLA in healthy donors. Vbeta (60) and Jbeta (13) primers were used in the PCR. TCRdb's table, derived via immunoSEQ multiplex PCR, lists solely in-frame clones and lacks some. Among 95,000 to 100,000 clones listed, around 77% were seen once. Sequenced material: PBMCs. The receptor source for this set is a female donor in good health and CMV-seronegative.

The rearrangement uses TRBV18 and TRBJ1-2, with no clear D. Trimming pared 3 bases from V and 4 bases from J, leaving 9 bases between. The CDR3 is 13 residues long. Per germline, CDR1 KGHSH and CDR2 LQKENI. In nucleotides, the CDR3 is TGTGCCAGCTCACCGCCACTATCCTATGGCTACACCTTC. This translates into CASSPPLSYGYTF.

There are a few counts of this clone. The V call is TRBV27, the J call TRBJ1-2; D might be TRBD1 (6 bases). Germline lookup yields CDR1 MNHEY and CDR2 SMNVEV (reference sequence). The V end was cut by 5 bases, the J end by 7 bases, with 11 bases between. CDR3 size: 12 residues. For the CDR3, the DNA is TGTGCCAGCAGTCGGGGGGCGGGTGGCTACACCTTC. It yields the protein CASSRGAGGYTF.

This chain connects TRBV5-4 to TRBJ2-1, with a possible D match to TRBD2 (5 bases). The CDR3 is made up of 14 amino acids. Trimming took 5 bases from V and 2 from J, leaving 11 bases between them. Germline CDR1 is SGHNT and CDR2 is YYREEE (reference sequence). The CDR3 DNA is TGTGCCAGCAGTTCCGGGAAAACCTACAATGAGCAGTTCTTC. Translating it yields CASSSGKTYNEQFF. The variable domain in full, with the rest retrieved from reference TRBV5-4 and TRBJ2-1, is ETGVTQSPTHLIKTRGQQVTLRCSSQSGHNTVSWYQQALGQGPQFIFQYYREEENGRGNFPPRFSGLQFPNYSSELNVNALELDDSALYLCASSSGKTYNEQFFGPGTRLTVL.

The chain employs TRBV27 and TRBJ1-5; 7 nucleotides align to TRBD1. The CDR3 has 15 amino acids. Trimming took 8 bases from V and 0 from J; bases not matched to a gene: 7. The germline gives CDR1 MNHEY, CDR2 SMNVEV (reference sequence). The CDR3 region is CASRGQAYSNQPQHF. DNA for the CDR3: TGTGCCAGCCGAGGACAGGCTTATAGCAATCAGCCCCAGCATTTT.

V and J are TRBV5-1 and TRBJ1-1; a possible D gene is TRBD1 (5 bases). The CDR3 consists of 14 residues. Per the germline V gene, CDR1 is SGHRS and CDR2 is YFSETQ. V was shortened by 4 bases and J by 4 bases, with 14 bases between the two germline ends. The CDR3 reads CASSLPGYGTEAFF. In nucleotides, the CDR3 is TGCGCCAGCAGCCTCCCAGGGTATGGCACTGAAGCTTTCTTT.

For the CDR3, the DNA is TGTGCCAGCAGTTTTTCGGGGGACTATGGCTACACCTTC. It codes for CASSFSGDYGYTF. The V and J genes are TRBV27 and TRBJ1-2, with TRBD1 as a possible D gene (5 bases). CDR3 length: 13 residues. From germline, CDR1 is MNHEY and CDR2 SMNVEV (reference sequence). V lost 3 bases and J lost 3, with 8 bases in between.

V usage is TRBV27 and J usage is TRBJ2-5; 16 nucleotides match TRBD2. The CDR3 loop spans 16 amino acids. In germline, CDR1 is MNHEY, CDR2 SMNVEV (reference sequence). Losses at the gene ends were 6 bases for V and 11 bases for J; bases not matched to a gene: 12. The CDR3 DNA reads TGTGCCAGCAGAGCCGGGACTAGCGGGAGGGCCGGGGAGCAGTACTTC. Protein: CASRAGTSGRAGEQYF.

The chain has TRBV2 and TRBJ2-4, with TRBD1 as a possible D gene (6 bases). The CDR3 runs to 13 residues. Trimming pared 7 bases from V and 4 bases from J, leaving 11 bases between. Germline V gives CDR1 SNHLY, CDR2 FYNNEI. CDR3: CASKGEIKNIQYF. The CDR3 DNA is TGTGCCAGCAAGGGGGAAATTAAAAACATTCAGTACTTC.

The chain carries TRBV6-1 and TRBJ2-5; 8 nucleotides match TRBD2. V lost 6 bases to trimming and J lost 6 bases; unmatched junction nucleotides: 12. The CDR3 runs to 15 residues. Germline V gene lookup returns CDR1 MNHNS and CDR2 SASEGT. The CDR3 here is CASSGRGVARKTQYF. CDR3 in DNA: TGTGCCAGCAGCGGGAGGGGGGTAGCTAGGAAGACCCAGTACTTC.

The V call is TRBV10-3, the J call TRBJ2-1; 7 bases map to TRBD2. The CDR3 contains 17 residues. The trim removed 10 bases at V and 5 bases at J, leaving 20 bases unmatched. Germline V gene lookup returns CDR1 ENHRY and CDR2 SYGVKD. In nucleotides, the CDR3 is TGTGCCACCGGGACTACCCGCGCGGTAGCTACTGACAATGAGCAGTTCTTC. It specifies CATGTTRAVATDNEQFF.

The chain couples TRBV6-1 to TRBJ1-1; D unclear. Trimming removed 7 bases at V and 3 bases at J, with 12 bases between. CDR3 size: 13 residues. Per germline, CDR1 MNHNS and CDR2 SASEGT. The CDR3 DNA reads as TGTGCCAGCACCCTTATCGGGGACACTGAAGCTTTCTTT. It is translated as CASTLIGDTEAFF.

The chain couples TRBV4-1 to TRBJ2-1; possible D gene TRBD2, 5 bases. Germline V CDR1 and CDR2: MGHRA, YSYEKL. The CDR3 is 14 amino acids. The V end was cut by 5 bases, the J end by 8 bases, with 16 bases between. CDR3: CASSVTRLPDEQFF. The DNA for the CDR3 is TGCGCCAGCAGCGTCACGAGACTACCGGATGAGCAGTTCTTC.

The chain's CDR3 is CASSQEGGGGDTQYF. The CDR3 DNA follows: TGTGCCAGCAGCCAAGAGGGCGGTGGCGGAGATACGCAGTATTTT. The chain couples TRBV5-4 to TRBJ2-3, with TRBD2 as a possible D gene (5 bases). CDR1 and CDR2 (germline): SGHNT, YYREEE (reference sequence). Trimming stripped 4 bases from V and 5 bases from J, with 17 bases between. The CDR3 is 15 residues long.

This clone was seen more than once but under ten times. The junction departs from the called germline gene at one end, perhaps through a read error. This sequence joins TRBV7-7 and TRBJ2-2, with 10 bases lining up with TRBD2. Germline values: CDR1 SSHAT, CDR2 FNYEAQ (reference sequence). CDR3 length: 17 amino acids. The CDR3 reads CASSLGPSGGVTGELFF. CDR3 nucleotides: TGTGCTAGCAGCTTAGGGCCTAGCGGGGGAGTCACCGGGGAGCTGTTTTTT. Filled out from reference TRBV7-7 and TRBJ2-2, the complete variable domain reads GAGVSQSPRYKVTKRGQDVTLRCDPISSHATLYWYQQALGQGPEFLTYFNYEAQPDKSGLPSDRFSAERPEGSISTLTIQRTEQRDSAMYRCASSLGPSGGVTGELFFGEGSRLTVL.

The J gene is TRBJ1-5, the V gene TRBV11-2; no reliable D call. V was clipped by 2 bases and J by 0 bases, with 8 bases between them. CDR1 and CDR2 (germline): SGHAT, FQNNGV. The CDR3 loop spans 15 amino acids. The CDR3 reads CASSLLSSSNQPQHF. CDR3 bases: TGTGCCAGCAGCTTATTATCGAGTAGCAATCAGCCCCAGCATTTT. Supplemented by reference TRBV11-2 and TRBJ1-5, the full variable domain reads EAGVAQSPRYKIIEKRQSVAFWCNPISGHATLYWYQQILGQGPKLLIQFQNNGVVDDSQLPKDRFSAERLKGVDSTLKIQPAKLEDSAVYLCASSLLSSSNQPQHFGDGTRLSIL.

This chain links TRBV5-6 with TRBJ1-5, with D possibly being TRBD1 (6 bases). V was shortened by 2 bases and J by 7 bases, with 16 bases between the two germline ends. The germline CDR1 and CDR2 sequences are SGHDT and YYEEEE. The CDR3 runs 15 residues. CDR3 in amino acids: CASSFYITQGQPQHF. Written as DNA, the CDR3 is TGTGCCAGCAGCTTCTACATTACACAGGGACAGCCCCAGCATTTT.

The CDR3 DNA follows: TGTGCCAGCAGCGTAGCGGGGGGGCCGCGCACTGAAGCTTTCTTT. It specifies CASSVAGGPRTEAFF. This chain joins TRBV9 and TRBJ1-1, with D possibly being TRBD1 (6 bases). CDR1 is SGDLS, CDR2 YYNGEE, per germline. Trimming stripped 0 bases from V and 4 bases from J, with 13 bases between. CDR3 size: 15 residues.

This clone was seen more than once but under ten times. This chain joins TRBV4-1 and TRBJ2-2; TRBD1 aligns across 7 bases. Trimming at V came to 3 bases and at J to 6 bases, leaving 4 bases not matched to a gene. The CDR3 is 14 residues long. Germline V gene sequence: CDR1 MGHRA, CDR2 YSYEKL. The CDR3 nucleotides are TGCGCCAGCAGCCACAGAGGGGGCTCCGGGGAGCTGTTTTTT. It codes for CASSHRGGSGELFF.

The chain links TRBV2 to TRBJ2-5; 11 bases match TRBD1. Germline-derived CDR1 and CDR2 are SNHLY and FYNNEI. The CDR3 consists of 15 residues. V trimming: 5 bases; J trimming: 3 bases; junction bases outside the gene matches: 5. In DNA form, the CDR3 reads TGTGCCAGCAGTTCCGGGACAGGGGGAGAAGAGACCCAGTACTTC. It codes for CASSSGTGGEETQYF. Based on the CDR3 plus reference TRBV2 and TRBJ2-5, the full variable domain is EPEVTQTPSHQVTQMGQEVILRCVPISNHLYFYWYRQILGQKVEFLVSFYNNEISEKSEIFDDQFSVERPDGSNFTLKIRSTKLEDSAMYFCASSSGTGGEETQYFGPGTRLLVL.

V and J are TRBV7-3 and TRBJ1-5, with D possibly being TRBD1 (6 bases). CDR1 SGHTA and CDR2 FQGTGA come from the germline V gene. Trimming cost V 5 bases and J 1 base, with 12 bases left between them. The length of the CDR3 is 15 residues. CDR3 region: CASSPPGASNQPQHF. In DNA form, the CDR3 reads TGTGCCAGCAGCCCCCCAGGGGCAAGCAATCAGCCCCAGCATTTT.

V gene TRBV19 combines with J gene TRBJ2-3; the match to TRBD1 covers 7 bases. V lost 1 base to trimming and J lost 7 bases; unmatched junction nucleotides: 5. CDR3 size: 14 residues. Germline loops: CDR1 LNHDA, CDR2 SQIVND (reference sequence). This chain's CDR3 is CASSIGVRGHTQYF. The DNA for the CDR3 is TGTGCCAGTAGTATAGGAGTAAGGGGGCATACGCAGTATTTT.

This clone came up a few times. V usage is TRBV15 and J usage is TRBJ1-2, with D maybe TRBD1 (6 bases). Deletions cut 0 bases from V and 8 bases from J, with 25 bases between. From germline, CDR1 is LNHNV and CDR2 YYDKDF (reference sequence). The CDR3 runs 18 residues. The CDR3 DNA follows: TGTGCCACCAGCAGAGATTTTGGGGCCCCGGGACAAGCGGACGGCTACACCTTC. Translated, it gives CATSRDFGAPGQADGYTF.

The sample holds a few counts of this clone. J is TRBJ1-2 and V is TRBV5-1; D call uncertain. The V end lost 5 bases, the J end lost 4 bases, and 9 bases lay between the germline ends. The germline CDR1 and CDR2 sequences are SGHRS and YFSETQ. This CDR3 spans 12 amino acids. CDR3 in DNA: TGCGCCAGCAGGGTCGACTTCTATGGCTACACCTTC. Protein: CASRVDFYGYTF.

This rearrangement joins TRBV5-1 to TRBJ2-3, with 12 bases identical to TRBD1. The CDR3 is 16 amino acids. V trimming: 4 bases; J trimming: 3 bases; junction bases outside the gene matches: 6. Germline CDR1 is SGHRS and CDR2 is YFSETQ. This CDR3 is CASSPGQGARTDTQYF. CDR3 sequence (DNA): TGCGCCAGCAGCCCGGGACAGGGGGCGCGAACAGATACGCAGTATTTT.

This chain uses TRBV7-2 with TRBJ2-1; 8 nucleotides agree with TRBD2. The CDR3 loop spans 15 amino acids. The germline CDR1 and CDR2 sequences are SGHTA and FQGNSA. V shed 6 bases and J 1 base; nucleotides not matched to a gene: 5. The CDR3 loop is CASSSGTRSYNEQFF. CDR3 DNA: TGTGCCAGCAGTTCCGGGACTAGGTCCTACAATGAGCAGTTCTTC.

The V call is TRBV2, the J call TRBJ2-1, with TRBD2 matching 7 bases. The CDR3 runs 14 residues. V trimming: 10 bases; J trimming: 3 bases; junction bases outside the gene matches: 9. Germline V gene data show CDR1 as SNHLY and CDR2 as FYNNEI. CDR3 in amino acids: CATRRERGYNEQFF. In nucleotides, the CDR3 is TGTGCCACCCGGCGGGAGCGGGGCTACAATGAGCAGTTCTTC.